This TCR beta chain was recorded in a study of blood T cells in healthy people across ages (dated by TCRdb to about 2015). Study-wide context: In model experiments, roughly one uniquely barcoded TCR beta cDNA molecule per two T cells was captured by template switching. For two donors (one aged 18 to 29 and one aged 80 or older), the study analyzed two additional independent replicas of 1 million unique cDNA reads from the same blood draw. Using deep sequencing normalized with unique cDNA molecular identifiers, the study measured how TCR beta repertoire diversity changes with age. Donors of different ages were randomly distributed across sequencing lanes to avoid experimental bias. Donors were grouped into four age groups: young (average roughly 15 years), middle-aged (approximately 41), aged (over 55) and long-lived (about 89).

This clonotype showed up just a few times. Its antigen remains unidentified. Base qualities are not provided; no much larger clone lies one nucleotide away. In the germline V gene, CDR1 corresponds to SGHVS and CDR2 to FQNEAQ. The CDR3 covers 15 residues, taking in both the cysteine and the phenylalanine. The retained sequence is limited to the CDR3, 45 bases, with the frame set at the first base. V is cut back by 6 bases and J by 3 bases, with 6 bases in the junction unmatched. To prepare the library, 5' RACE was applied. Sequencing relied on an Illumina HiSeq 2500. The second PCR ran for about 7 to 11 cycles and used a J-beta primer mix along with a sample-barcoded 5' primer. A template-switch 5' adaptor carrying 12 random nucleotides introduced a unique molecular identifier onto each TCR beta cDNA molecule. At least 2.5 million CDR3-containing paired-end reads were obtained from each sample. First-strand cDNA was synthesized from all RNA with the Mint cDNA synthesis kit, primed by a TRBC-specific oligonucleotide. After uracil-DNA glycosylase treatment, a first 18-cycle PCR used universal primers M1SS and BC2_uni_R on all cDNA. The paper's processing steps were these. Each sample was normalized by randomly selecting 1 million high-quality reads, each carrying a distinct molecular identifier. Instead of being binned into consensus sequences, reads with shared molecular identifiers were discarded. CDR3 identification, clonotype clustering and error correction used MiTCR with a Q25 quality threshold and the strictest error-elimination algorithm. A nonparametric unseen species model with Euler transformation was used to estimate lower-bound total TCR beta diversity. The raw public reads went through TCRdb reprocessing: fastp at Q25, MiXCR clone calling, in-frame beta chains kept. Every distinct CDR3 protein forms one entry, paired with its most common genes and DNA. TCRdb assigned the V and J calls; the authors' analysis was not used. The sample table holds 950,000 to 1,200,000 distinct CDR3 sequences, of which 35% to 40% were seen once. Under 15% of the sample is in the top ten clones.

Points the paper makes about the study in general: A strong correlation was found between observed TCR beta diversity and the percentage of naive T cells measured by flow cytometry. The CMV infection status of donors was not known, potentially confounding age-related changes in expanded clonotypes. Compared with the aged group, the long-lived group had more naive CD4+ T cells, fewer expanded clones and increased TCR diversity, a pattern suggesting age selection. Estimates of total diversity from one million sequenced T cells were regarded as lower bounds and underestimates. Bulk unsorted PBMC profiling prevented conclusive comparison of naive and antigen-experienced compartments. Observed TCR beta diversity per million T cells fell roughly linearly with age, and a significant reduction was already apparent by age around 40.

The roughly 39 donors, aged about 6 to 95 years, were systemically healthy Caucasian individuals from Russia. About 10 milliliters of peripheral blood were drawn from each donor into EDTA-treated Vacutainer tubes. Ficoll-Paque density-gradient centrifugation was used to isolate PBMCs, with at least 7 million obtained per sample. Trizol reagent was used to extract total RNA from PBMCs, with at least 5 micrograms per sample. For every donor, flow cytometry on a PBMC aliquot measured the percentage of naive CD45RAhigh/CD27high T cells. Recombination linked TRBV7-8 to TRBJ2-3; 10 bases in between match TRBD2. The source is a man aged 18-30 years in good health. What was sequenced was blood. The DNA sequence is given as TGTGCCAGCAGGGGGGGGACTAGCGTGACAGATACGCAGTATTTT. This yields the protein CASRGGTSVTDTQYF. Here the CDR3 is joined to the reference TRBV7-8 and TRBJ2-3 genes, and the full variable domain is: GAGVSQSPRYKVAKRGQDVALRCDPISGHVSLFWYQQALGQGPEFLTYFQNEAQLDKSGLPSDRFFAERPEGSVSTLKIQRTQQEDSAVYLCASRGGTSVTDTQYFGPGTRLTVL.